This T cell receptor (beta chain) was documented in a study of control samples from healthy donors and cancer patients. Repertoires were generated with immunoSEQ multiplex PCR, while TCRdb's copy carries only in-frame clones and drops some. The sample includes about 160,000 clones, more than 85% of them seen just once. V shed 1 base and J 3 bases; nucleotides not matched to a gene: 11. Germline CDR1 MGHRA, CDR2 YSYEKL. The CDR3 is made up of 17 amino acids. Sequenced: blood. This TCR came from a woman aged 30 to 39 in good health. The chain recombines TRBV4-1 with TRBJ1-1, with 7 bases matching TRBD1. The CDR3 here is CASSQVGGQWPDTEAFF. DNA for the CDR3: TGCGCCAGCAGCCAAGTAGGGGGACAGTGGCCTGACACTGAAGCTTTCTTT.